A single sample is the source of the 26 T cell receptor beta chains below, sequenced in a study of beta chain features in type 1 diabetes. Since all of the isolated RNA was reverse transcribed, expressed TCRB transcripts were what got sequenced. The data were produced by immunoSEQ multiplex PCR, yet TCRdb's version contains in-frame clones alone and is incomplete. The data contain over 500,000 clones, around a sixth of them seen just once; the ten biggest clones take up roughly 0.098%. Material for sequencing was naive CD4+ T cells from blood. The receptors here all came from a man in his late teens or twenties in good health.

Here the CDR3 reads CASSQAGVGYNEQFF. The CDR3 coding sequence is TGCGCCAGCAGCCAAGCGGGGGTAGGGTACAATGAGCAGTTCTTC. The rearrangement uses TRBV4-1 and TRBJ2-1; TRBD2 might be the D (6 bases). Germline values: CDR1 MGHRA, CDR2 YSYEKL. This CDR3 is 15 amino acids long. The V gene lost 1 base and the J gene lost 4 bases, with 11 bases spanning the gap.

The sample holds a few counts of this clone. The chain combines TRBV9 with TRBJ1-5; TRBD1 matches 8 bases. J lost 6 bases, V lost 0 bases, and 8 bases had no gene match. The CDR3 runs 16 residues. Germline V CDR1 and CDR2: SGDLS, YYNGEE. The CDR3 DNA sequence: TGTGCCAGCAGCGTAGAGGTTCGGACAGGGAGTCAGCCCCAGCATTTT. It is translated as CASSVEVRTGSQPQHF.

The chain has TRBV5-4 and TRBJ2-7; 8 nucleotides line up with TRBD1. This CDR3 has 16 amino acids. Germline assignment: CDR1 SGHNT and CDR2 YYREEE (reference sequence). V lost 4 bases, J lost 0 bases, and 9 bases stayed unmatched. CDR3 in DNA: TGTGCCAGCAGCCATCCGGACAGGGCGCACTCCTACGAGCAGTACTTC. Residues: CASSHPDRAHSYEQYF.

This clone has a handful of counts. The chain joins TRBV6-5 to TRBJ2-7; 9 positions match TRBD1. V was pared by 2 bases and J by 7 bases, with 9 bases of the junction left unmatched. CDR3 length: 15 residues. CDR1 is MNHEY and CDR2 is SVGAGI in the germline V gene. CDR3 in amino acids: CASSYGGTGSWEQYF. Here the CDR3 DNA reads TGTGCCAGCAGTTACGGGGGGACAGGGTCCTGGGAGCAGTACTTC.

The V gene is TRBV5-4, the J gene TRBJ1-3, with 12 bases matching TRBD1. The V gene's germline CDR1 is SGHNT and CDR2 YYREEE (reference sequence). Trimming took 4 bases from V and 1 from J; bases not matched to a gene: 3. The CDR3 extends over 16 amino acids. Here the CDR3 DNA reads TGTGCCAGCAGCCCGGGACAGGGGGCGTCTGGAAACACCATATATTTT. Amino acids: CASSPGQGASGNTIYF.

The V call is TRBV4-2, the J call TRBJ1-6, with TRBD1 matching 9 bases. This CDR3 is 16 amino acids long. The trim removed 1 base at V and 9 bases at J, leaving 7 bases unmatched. Germline CDR1 is LGHNA and CDR2 is YNFKEQ. CDR3 DNA sequence: TGTGCCAGCAGCCAAGTTACGACAGGGGGTGGTTCACCCCTCCACTTT. Translating gives CASSQVTTGGGSPLHF.

This clone showed up just a few times. The chain is built from TRBV5-1 and TRBJ1-1, with TRBD1 matching over 7 bases. Germline CDR1 is SGHRS and CDR2 is YFSETQ. The CDR3 is 15 residues long. Trimming at V came to 1 base and at J to 7 bases, leaving 10 bases not matched to a gene. The CDR3 region has the DNA TGCGCCAGCAGCTTGATGGGACAGAAGGAGCGTGAAGCTTTCTTT. Protein product: CASSLMGQKEREAFF. Based on the CDR3 plus reference TRBV5-1 and TRBJ1-1, the full variable domain is KAGVTQTPRYLIKTRGQQVTLSCSPISGHRSVSWYQQTPGQGLQFLFEYFSETQRNKGNFPGRFSGRQFSNSRSEMNVSTLELGDSALYLCASSLMGQKEREAFFGQGTRLTVV.

As concerns this clone: The same CDR3 arises from other DNA sequences in this sample as well. In nucleotides, the CDR3 is TGTGCCAGTTCAGGGGACAGTAATGAGCAGTTCTTC. As protein: CASSGDSNEQFF. This chain links TRBV18 with TRBJ2-1; 7 nucleotides align to TRBD1. The CDR3 length is 12 residues. Germline CDR1 and CDR2: KGHSH and LQKENI. V was pared by 9 bases and J by 7 bases, with 6 bases of the junction left unmatched.

This clone was counted only a few times. This chain uses TRBV11-2 with TRBJ2-3; unclear D gene. Germline loops: CDR1 SGHAT, CDR2 FQNNGV. The V end lost 2 bases, the J end lost 3 bases, and 9 bases lay between the germline ends. The CDR3 runs 14 residues. The CDR3 here is CASSLSTATDTQYF. The DNA for the CDR3 is TGTGCCAGCAGCTTAAGTACAGCAACAGATACGCAGTATTTT.

This clone was counted a few times. The rearrangement links TRBV27 to TRBJ2-1; 8 nucleotides match TRBD1. The CDR3 consists of 13 residues. V lost 10 bases to trimming and J lost 7 bases; unmatched junction nucleotides: 9. Germline CDR1 MNHEY, CDR2 SMNVEV (reference sequence). The CDR3 loop is CATKRTGSNEQFF. CDR3 nucleotides: TGTGCCACGAAAAGGACAGGGTCTAATGAGCAGTTCTTC.

The table lists this clone with a few counts. This sequence joins TRBV4-1 and TRBJ2-4; 9 bases fit TRBD1. Per the germline V gene, CDR1 is MGHRA and CDR2 is YSYEKL. After removal of 4 bases from V and 2 bases from J, the junction contained 6 bases not matched to a gene. This CDR3 comprises 16 residues. The CDR3 DNA sequence: TGCGCCAGCAGCCTACCGGGACAGGGTACCAAAAACATTCAGTACTTC. Translation gives CASSLPGQGTKNIQYF.

Notes on this clone: Other DNA sequences from this sample encode an identical CDR3 as well. The gene calls are TRBV12-5 and TRBJ2-2; 8 nucleotides line up with TRBD2. Germline loops: CDR1 LGHNT, CDR2 FRNRAP. Trimming took 2 bases from V and 1 from J; bases not matched to a gene: 3. The CDR3 has 16 amino acids. The CDR3 region is CASGLRLAGNTGELFF. In nucleotides, the CDR3 is TGTGCTAGTGGTTTGCGGCTAGCGGGGAACACCGGGGAGCTGTTTTTT.

The chain carries TRBV7-9 and TRBJ1-5, with D possibly being TRBD1 (5 bases). Per germline, CDR1 SEHNR and CDR2 FQNEAQ (reference sequence). The ends were cut back, 1 base at V and 7 bases at J, with 8 bases in the middle. The CDR3 is 13 residues long. In nucleotides, the CDR3 is TGTGCCAGCAGCTTAGTAGGGGACCAGCCCCAGCATTTT. It specifies CASSLVGDQPQHF.

The genes are TRBV7-2 and TRBJ2-1; 12 bases agree with TRBD2. CDR3 length: 18 residues. Per germline, CDR1 SGHTA and CDR2 FQGNSA. The V segment lost 5 bases and the J segment 1 base; nucleotides outside the gene matches: 9. The CDR3 region is CASSIAGTSGLSYNEQFF. In nucleotides, the CDR3 is TGTGCCAGCAGCATCGCCGGGACTAGCGGGCTTTCCTACAATGAGCAGTTCTTC.

The CDR3: CATLTGGVGANVLTF. The CDR3 coding sequence is TGTGCCACCCTAACAGGGGGCGTTGGGGCCAACGTCCTGACTTTC. The V gene is TRBV2, the J gene TRBJ2-6, with TRBD1 identical over 9 bases. J was trimmed by 3 bases and V by 10 bases; bases with no gene match: 7. Germline V gene lookup returns CDR1 SNHLY and CDR2 FYNNEI. The CDR3 has 15 amino acids.

V gene TRBV28 combines with J gene TRBJ2-7, with TRBD2 identical over 12 bases. Germline V gives CDR1 MDHEN, CDR2 SYDVKM. This CDR3 has 14 amino acids. V trimming: 10 bases; J trimming: 6 bases; junction bases outside the gene matches: 10. CDR3: CAISTSGRYREQYF. The CDR3 nucleotides read TGTGCCATCTCGACTAGCGGGAGATACCGCGAGCAGTACTTC.

This rearrangement joins TRBV6-5 to TRBJ1-2, with 10 positions matching TRBD1. With V trimmed by 10 bases and J by 4 bases, 12 bases remained unmatched. The germline CDR1 and CDR2 sequences are MNHEY and SVGAGI. There are 15 residues in the CDR3. CDR3 nucleotide sequence: TGTGCCACGTCCCGGGACAGGGGCCGAGGCTATGGCTACACCTTC. This encodes CATSRDRGRGYGYTF.

The chain links TRBV30 to TRBJ1-1; D may be TRBD1 (6 bases). Trimming pared 2 bases from V and 1 base from J, leaving 11 bases between. Germline CDR1 reads GTSNPN; CDR2 reads SVGIG (reference sequence). This CDR3 comprises 14 residues. Written as DNA, the CDR3 is TGTGCCTGGAGTACACAGGGCTGGAACACTGAAGCTTTCTTT. This encodes CAWSTQGWNTEAFF.

This clone was seen a few times. This chain joins TRBV28 and TRBJ1-2; D not certain. Looked up from germline, CDR1 is MDHEN and CDR2 is SYDVKM. This CDR3 comprises 14 residues. Trimming pared 7 bases from V and 5 bases from J, leaving 17 bases between. The CDR3 is CASTQVQRGYGYTF. The CDR3 DNA follows: TGTGCCAGCACCCAAGTTCAACGGGGATATGGCTACACCTTC.

This clone was seen more than once but under ten times. The V gene is TRBV6-5, the J gene TRBJ2-2; 7 nucleotides line up with TRBD1. The ends lost 6 bases at V and 1 base at J; junction bases unmatched: 5. This CDR3 contains 15 residues. CDR1 MNHEY and CDR2 SVGAGI come from the germline V gene. This chain's CDR3 is CASSGRDRNTGELFF. The CDR3, as DNA: TGTGCCAGCAGCGGCAGGGACAGGAACACCGGGGAGCTGTTTTTT.

This clone showed up just a few times. The chain employs TRBV9 and TRBJ2-3, with 8 bases that match TRBD2. V lost 0 bases and J lost 5; bases outside the gene matches: 5. Germline CDR1 is SGDLS and CDR2 is YYNGEE. The CDR3 totals 15 residues. The DNA for the CDR3 is TGTGCCAGCAGCGTAGCGGCGGGGGGTGAAGATACGCAGTATTTT. This translates into CASSVAAGGEDTQYF.

This clone was counted between two and nine times. CDR3 sequence: CSAHGENEQFF. The DNA for the CDR3 is TGCAGTGCTCATGGTGAGAATGAGCAGTTCTTC. The V and J genes are TRBV20-1 and TRBJ2-1; D is ambiguous. Germline CDR1 and CDR2: DFQATT and SNEGSKA (reference sequence). The CDR3 covers 11 residues. Trimming pared 5 bases from V and 7 bases from J, leaving 9 bases between.

Remarks on this clone: A junction end diverges from the germline sequence, so it may reflect a read error. The rearrangement links TRBV28 to TRBJ2-3, with D maybe TRBD1 (6 bases). Germline CDR1 MDHEN, CDR2 SYDVKM. CDR3 length: 10 amino acids. CDR3 nucleotides: TGTGCCAGCGGCCGGGACAATACTATGTTT. It is translated as CASGRDNTMF.

The chain couples TRBV7-2 to TRBJ2-6; D might be TRBD1 (6 bases). The CDR3 runs to 18 residues. Germline V lookup: CDR1 SGHTA, CDR2 FQGNSA. V lost 0 bases and J lost 0, with 12 bases in between. The CDR3 spells CASSLAARGLSGANVLTF. The DNA for the CDR3 is TGTGCCAGCAGCTTAGCAGCCAGGGGCCTCTCTGGGGCCAACGTCCTGACTTTC.

The chain links TRBV5-1 to TRBJ2-2; 7 bases fit TRBD1. Germline assignment: CDR1 SGHRS and CDR2 YFSETQ. V lost 8 bases to trimming and J lost 7 bases; unmatched junction nucleotides: 8. The CDR3 has 13 amino acids. The chain's CDR3 is CASRDRESGELFF. As DNA, the CDR3 is TGCGCCAGTCGGGACAGAGAGAGCGGGGAGCTGTTTTTT.

The table lists this clone with a few counts. The V and J genes are TRBV28 and TRBJ2-3, with 8 bases that match TRBD2. CDR3 length equals 16 residues. Germline-derived CDR1 and CDR2 are MDHEN and SYDVKM. V dropped 2 bases and J dropped 0; count of bases not matched to a gene: 4. Here the CDR3 DNA reads TGTGCCAGCAGTTTAGCCCGGGGGGGCAGCACAGATACGCAGTATTTT. Its protein product is CASSLARGGSTDTQYF.